This TCR beta chain is from a study of Ad26.COV2.S vaccination and SARS-CoV-2 variants (dated by TCRdb to about 2021). Describing the broader study: Donors in the vaccine arm were drawn from COV1001, a phase I-IIa trial of Ad26.COV2.S in healthy adults that was multicentre, randomized, double-blind and placebo-controlled. Ad26.COV2.S was given intramuscularly at 5x10^10 or 1x10^11 viral particles, as a single shot or as two shots 56 days apart. The specificity and breadth of SARS-CoV-2-reactive T cell receptors after Ad26.COV2.S vaccination were assessed by TCRbeta repertoire sequencing. The TCR-sequenced set comprised approximately 32 samples: about 19 Ad26.COV2.S vaccine recipients, 5 placebo recipients and 8 SARS-CoV-2 convalescent individuals. Trial participants were randomized into five groups of five, in which low-dose or high-dose Ad26.COV2.S was given once or twice, or placebo was given on both occasions. Investigators remained blinded to trial group allocation during experiments and outcome assessment.

Inclusive of the bounding cysteine and phenylalanine, the CDR3 is 14 residues long. Just the 42-base CDR3 DNA is kept, in frame starting at base 1. The germline V gene encodes CDR1 SEHNR and CDR2 FQNEAQ (reference sequence). The V end loses 7 bases and the J end loses 5 bases, and a stretch of 17 bases separates them. Results and caveats for the whole study, not just this receptor: Ad26.COV2.S recipients had higher spike-specific TCR breadth than placebo recipients (P = 0.0014). The study was not powered for comparison of responses between vaccine doses or regimens. After vaccination, spike-specific CD8+ and CD4+ T cell responses were reported to show substantial breadth. Vaccine and placebo recipients had similar non-spike TCR breadth, a finding consistent with the vaccine containing only spike. The authors noted that the TCR breadth and depth analyses may have underestimated total T cell responses.

With regard to this clone: Its antigen is unknown. No per-base quality is available; no much larger clone lies one base away.

TCRbeta CDR3 regions were sequenced with the immunoSEQ Assay. After extraction, genomic DNA underwent amplification by bias-controlled multiplex PCR, followed by high-throughput sequencing. In the authors' own workflow: To quantify the absolute abundance of every unique TCRbeta CDR3 region, sequences were collapsed and filtered. T cell fraction was estimated by normalizing TCRbeta template counts to usable DNA, with usable DNA measured through amplification of reference genes found in all nucleated cells. Repertoire TCRs were annotated as SARS-CoV-2-specific by exact matching of V gene, CDR3 amino acid sequence and J gene to a known reactive TCR set. The reference SARS-CoV-2 TCR set was derived from MIRA and filtered for enrichment in COVID-19-positive ImmuneCODE repertoires, a step that removed public or cross-reactive TCRs. Using the MIRA antigens, annotated TCRs were further analysed by specific ORF or by position within an ORF. Breadth was defined as the number of annotated unique rearrangements divided by the total number of unique productive rearrangements, and depth was defined as the summed frequency of the annotated unique rearrangements. Group comparisons of TCR breadth used two-sided Wilcoxon rank-sum tests. In TCRdb, the immuneACCESS table is reduced to in-frame sequences with V and J assigned. These tables do not hold every clone; where another copy was compared, an unresolved V gene accounts for under half, and the others remain unexplained. From that table come the V and J calls and clone size; the DNA was used to work out D and trimming. Here the sample has fewer than 400,000 clones; 85% to 90% occur a single time. Around 5.5% of the sample is held by the ten biggest clonotypes.

The treatment or condition label of this sample denotes: around 19 received Ad26.COV2.S at low or high dose, single or two shots; several received placebo; per-sample allocation not given. Repertoires of vaccine and placebo recipients were sequenced from samples taken on day 63 after the first injection. Between 29 July and 7 August 2020, Cohort 1b enrolled 20 to 30 adults aged 18-55 years at one site in Boston, USA. Ad26.COV2.S was a replication-incompetent adenovirus type 26 vector that expressed a prefusion-stabilized SARS-CoV-2 spike protein derived from the original Wuhan strain. Source: peripheral blood, taken in a trial of Ad26.COV2.S vaccine versus placebo. This sequence uses TRBV7-9 and TRBJ1-1, and possibly TRBD1, on 5 matching bases. This TCR was recovered from a person aged 18-65 years who received the Ad26.COV2.S COVID-19 vaccine or a placebo. The nucleotides are TGTGCCAGCACCTATTCTGGGGGAACAACTGAAGCTTTCTTT. The resulting protein is CASTYSGGTTEAFF.